This T cell receptor beta chain was sequenced in a study of PD-1 blockade in mismatch repair-deficient tumors. The CDR3 loop spans 21 amino acids. CDR1 is LNHDA, CDR2 SQIVND, per germline (reference sequence). Unmatched junction bases numbered 22, after V lost 7 bases and J lost 0 bases. Profiled with immunoSEQ multiplex PCR; TCRdb holds only in-frame clones, not every one. The data show about 49,000 clones, 77% seen once. TCR sequencing covered a few patients who responded to pembrolizumab. This specimen was PBMCs, taken before pembrolizumab treatment. The chain carries TRBV19 and TRBJ2-2, with TRBD2 matching over 8 bases. The receptor was derived from an adult with mismatch repair-deficient cancer. The CDR3 nucleotides read TGTGCCAGTATCCCAAAAGCGGGAGCTTTACTTAGTTCCCCGAACACCGGGGAGCTGTTTTTT. Its translation is CASIPKAGALLSSPNTGELFF.